The TCR beta chain described here comes from a study of blood T cell repertoires in COVID-19. Study in general: The origin of the acute and convalescent COVID-19 samples was the United States, Italy and Spain. From T cells, B-cell-depleted T cells, or PBMCs came the material, which was cDNA or gDNA.

This CDR3 comprises 13 residues. Germline assignment: CDR1 KGHDR and CDR2 SFDVKD. The germline V and J ends were trimmed by 5 bases and 4 bases, with 9 bases remaining between them. Methods used by the authors: Amplification from reference gene primers served as the basis for estimated nucleated cell counts. The table came from immunoSEQ multiplex PCR; TCRdb's copy has only in-frame clones and leaves some out. The V and J calls and clone size are taken from that table; D and trimming were inferred from the DNA. The table has approximately 150,000 clones, about 90% seen once; the top ten hold 1.5%. The sequencing input was peripheral blood. The rearrangement uses TRBV24-1 and TRBJ2-3; the D gene is possibly TRBD2 (6 bases). The TCR was taken from an older woman with acute or convalescent COVID-19. CDR3 nucleotides: TGTGCCACCAGTGTGGGGGGATCAGATACGCAGTATTTT. The encoded protein is CATSVGGSDTQYF.